The 7 T cell receptor beta chains below were found in one sample sequenced in a study of blood T cell repertoires in COVID-19. Here immunoSEQ multiplex PCR was the method, and the copy in TCRdb shows in-frame clones only, minus some. The sample records some 130,000 clones, approximately 80% being singletons. Sequences were obtained from peripheral blood. Every receptor here comes from a man between 65 and 85 years old with acute or convalescent COVID-19.

This clone was found many times. The J gene is TRBJ1-1, the V gene TRBV2; TRBD1 agrees at 7 bases. Germline V CDR1 and CDR2: SNHLY, FYNNEI. There are 18 residues in the CDR3. Losses at the gene ends were 4 bases for V and 5 bases for J; bases not matched to a gene: 19. In DNA, the CDR3 is TGTGCCAGCAGTGGACAGGGCTTTGCATTACCCCTGTGGACTGAAGCTTTCTTT. Protein: CASSGQGFALPLWTEAFF.

V gene TRBV5-1 combines with J gene TRBJ2-1, with 10 nucleotides matching TRBD2. Trimming took 4 bases from V and 3 from J; bases not matched to a gene: 7. CDR3 length: 16 amino acids. CDR1 is SGHRS and CDR2 is YFSETQ in the germline V gene. The CDR3 sequence: CASSLQRGGGYNEQFF. Here the CDR3 DNA reads TGCGCCAGCAGCCTACAGCGGGGGGGCGGCTACAATGAGCAGTTCTTC. The entire variable domain, with the rest obtained from reference TRBV5-1 and TRBJ2-1, is as follows: KAGVTQTPRYLIKTRGQQVTLSCSPISGHRSVSWYQQTPGQGLQFLFEYFSETQRNKGNFPGRFSGRQFSNSRSEMNVSTLELGDSALYLCASSLQRGGGYNEQFFGPGTRLTVL.

The CDR3 region is CASRRSEGANYEQYF. In nucleotides, the CDR3 is TGTGCCAGCAGACGTTCCGAAGGGGCAAACTACGAGCAGTACTTC. V and J are TRBV3-1 (or the pseudogene TRBV3-2) and TRBJ2-7, with a weak D call TRBD1 (5 bases). Germline V gene sequence: CDR1 LGHDT, CDR2 YNNKEL (reference sequence). The CDR3 runs to 15 residues. V lost 6 bases and J lost 3, with 18 bases in between.

J is TRBJ1-5 and V is TRBV6-5, with 8 bases fitting TRBD1. The V and J ends lost 0 bases and 8 bases, in that order; junction bases with no gene match: 9. Germline V gives CDR1 MNHEY, CDR2 SVGAGI. This CDR3 has 16 residues. DNA of the CDR3: TGTGCCAGCAGTTACTCGGGGACAGGTTTTGAAGAGCCCCAGCATTTT. The encoded protein is CASSYSGTGFEEPQHF.

This clone was detected only a few times. V usage is TRBV7-9 and J usage is TRBJ1-1; D is perhaps TRBD1 (5 bases). The V end lost 1 base, the J end lost 4 bases, and 10 bases lay between the germline ends. This CDR3 has 14 amino acids. Germline V lookup: CDR1 SEHNR, CDR2 FQNEAQ (reference sequence). Written as DNA, the CDR3 is TGTGCCAGCAGCTTAGGCGGGGGGGGCACTGAAGCTTTCTTT. It specifies CASSLGGGGTEAFF.

This chain joins TRBV2 and TRBJ2-1, with 8 bases identical to TRBD2. The CDR3 totals 15 residues. The ends lost 3 bases at V and 4 bases at J; junction bases unmatched: 5. Germline CDR1 is SNHLY and CDR2 is FYNNEI. CDR3: CASSERGASYNEQFF. CDR3 DNA sequence: TGTGCCAGCAGTGAGCGGGGGGCGAGTTACAATGAGCAGTTCTTC.

This clone has only a few counts. This chain uses TRBV29-1 with TRBJ2-1; D not certain. V lost 4 bases and J lost 8, with 9 bases in between. The germline V gene encodes CDR1 SQVTM and CDR2 ANQGSEA. The CDR3 is 11 amino acids. The CDR3 sequence is CSVGQFYEQFF. CDR3 coding DNA: TGCAGCGTTGGACAATTCTATGAGCAGTTCTTC.